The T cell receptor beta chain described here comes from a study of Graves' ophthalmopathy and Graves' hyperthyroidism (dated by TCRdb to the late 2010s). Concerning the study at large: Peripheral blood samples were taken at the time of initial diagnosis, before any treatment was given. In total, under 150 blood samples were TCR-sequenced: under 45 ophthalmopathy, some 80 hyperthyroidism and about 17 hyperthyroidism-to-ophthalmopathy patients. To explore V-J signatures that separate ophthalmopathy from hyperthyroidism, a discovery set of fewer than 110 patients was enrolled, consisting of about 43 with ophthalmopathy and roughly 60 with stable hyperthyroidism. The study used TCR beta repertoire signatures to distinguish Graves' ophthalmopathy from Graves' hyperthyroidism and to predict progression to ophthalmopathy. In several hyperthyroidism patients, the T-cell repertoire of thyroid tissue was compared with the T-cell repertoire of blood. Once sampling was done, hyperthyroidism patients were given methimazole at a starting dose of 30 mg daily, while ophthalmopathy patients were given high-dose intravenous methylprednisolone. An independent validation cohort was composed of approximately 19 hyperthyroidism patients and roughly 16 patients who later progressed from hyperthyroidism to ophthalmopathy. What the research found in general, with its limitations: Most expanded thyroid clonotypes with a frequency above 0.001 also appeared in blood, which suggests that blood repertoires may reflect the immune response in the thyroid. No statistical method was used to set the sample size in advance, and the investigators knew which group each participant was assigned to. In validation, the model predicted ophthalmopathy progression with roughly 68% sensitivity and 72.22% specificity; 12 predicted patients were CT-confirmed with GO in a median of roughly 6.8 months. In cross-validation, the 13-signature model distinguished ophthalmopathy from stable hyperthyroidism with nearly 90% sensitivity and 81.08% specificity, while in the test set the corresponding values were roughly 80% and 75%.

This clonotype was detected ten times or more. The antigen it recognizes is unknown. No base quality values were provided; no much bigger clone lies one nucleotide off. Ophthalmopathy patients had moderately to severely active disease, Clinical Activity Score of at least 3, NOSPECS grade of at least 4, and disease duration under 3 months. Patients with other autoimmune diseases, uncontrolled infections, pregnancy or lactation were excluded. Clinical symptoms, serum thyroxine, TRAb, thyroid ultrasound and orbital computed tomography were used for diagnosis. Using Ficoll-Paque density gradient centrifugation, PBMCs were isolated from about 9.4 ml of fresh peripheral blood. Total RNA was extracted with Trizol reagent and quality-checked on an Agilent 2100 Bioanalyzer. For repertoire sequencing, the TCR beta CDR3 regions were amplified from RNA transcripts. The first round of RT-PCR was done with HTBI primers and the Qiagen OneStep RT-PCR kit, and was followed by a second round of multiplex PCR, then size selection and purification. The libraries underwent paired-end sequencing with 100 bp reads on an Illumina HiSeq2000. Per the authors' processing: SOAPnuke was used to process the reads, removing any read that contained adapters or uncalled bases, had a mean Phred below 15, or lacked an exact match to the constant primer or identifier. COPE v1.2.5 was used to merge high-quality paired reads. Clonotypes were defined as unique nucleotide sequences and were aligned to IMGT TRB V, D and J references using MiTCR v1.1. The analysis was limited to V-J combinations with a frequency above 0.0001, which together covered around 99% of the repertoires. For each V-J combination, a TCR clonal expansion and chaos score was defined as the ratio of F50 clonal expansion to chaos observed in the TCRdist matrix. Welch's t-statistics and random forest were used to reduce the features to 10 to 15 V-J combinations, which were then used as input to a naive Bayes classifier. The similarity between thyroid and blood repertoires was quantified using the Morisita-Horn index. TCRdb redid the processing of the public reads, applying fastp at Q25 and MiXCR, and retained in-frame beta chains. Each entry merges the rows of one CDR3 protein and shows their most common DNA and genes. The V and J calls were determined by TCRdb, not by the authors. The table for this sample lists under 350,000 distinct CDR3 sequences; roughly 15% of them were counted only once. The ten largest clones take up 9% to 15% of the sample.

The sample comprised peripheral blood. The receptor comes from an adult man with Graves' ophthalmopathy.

The CDR3 corresponds to CASSLRAGSEAFF. In nucleotide form, the sequence is TGTGCCAGCAGTTTACGCGCGGGATCTGAAGCTTTCTTT. Rearrangement joined TRBV7-2 to TRBJ1-1; the D gene remains uncertain. Including the terminal cysteine and phenylalanine, the CDR3 comprises 13 residues. This entry keeps only the CDR3 DNA: 39 bases, framed from base 1. CDR1 and CDR2 are read off the germline V gene as SGHTA and FQGNSA. V is cut by 6 bases and J by 6 bases, and the space between the germline ends is 14 bases.